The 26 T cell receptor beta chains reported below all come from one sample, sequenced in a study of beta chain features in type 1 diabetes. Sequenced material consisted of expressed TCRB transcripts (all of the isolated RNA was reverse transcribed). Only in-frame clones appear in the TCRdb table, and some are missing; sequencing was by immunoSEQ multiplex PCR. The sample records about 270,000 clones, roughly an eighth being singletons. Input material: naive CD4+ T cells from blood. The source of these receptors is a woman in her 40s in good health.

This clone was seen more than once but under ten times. The CDR3 loop reads CASRWTGNSPLHF. DNA for the CDR3: TGCGCCAGCAGGTGGACAGGGAATTCACCCCTCCACTTT. This chain connects TRBV5-1 to TRBJ1-6, with 8 bases aligning to TRBD1. V shed 5 bases and J 7 bases; nucleotides not matched to a gene: 2. The germline CDR1 and CDR2 sequences are SGHRS and YFSETQ. The CDR3 has 13 residues.

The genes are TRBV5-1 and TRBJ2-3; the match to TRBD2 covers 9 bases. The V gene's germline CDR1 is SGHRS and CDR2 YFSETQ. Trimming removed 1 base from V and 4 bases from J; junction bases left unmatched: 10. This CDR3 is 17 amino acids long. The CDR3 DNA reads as TGCGCCAGCAGCTTGAGGGCAGCTAGCGGGGCCTCAGATACGCAGTATTTT. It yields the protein CASSLRAASGASDTQYF.

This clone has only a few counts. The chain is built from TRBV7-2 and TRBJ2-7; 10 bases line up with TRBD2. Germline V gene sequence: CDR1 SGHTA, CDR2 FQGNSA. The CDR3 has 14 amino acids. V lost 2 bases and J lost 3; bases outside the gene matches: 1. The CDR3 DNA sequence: TGTGCCAGCAGCTTAAGCGGGGGGGTCTACGAGCAGTACTTC. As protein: CASSLSGGVYEQYF. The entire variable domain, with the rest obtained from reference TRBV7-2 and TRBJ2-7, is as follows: GAGVSQSPSNKVTEKGKDVELRCDPISGHTALYWYRQSLGQGLEFLIYFQGNSAPDKSGLPSDRFSAERTGGSVSTLTIQRTQQEDSAVYLCASSLSGGVYEQYFGPGTRLTVT.

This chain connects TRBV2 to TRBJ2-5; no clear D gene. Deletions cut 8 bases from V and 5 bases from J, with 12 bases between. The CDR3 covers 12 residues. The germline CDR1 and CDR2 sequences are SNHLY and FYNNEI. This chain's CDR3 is CASQQTRETQYF. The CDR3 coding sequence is TGTGCCAGCCAGCAAACGAGGGAGACCCAGTACTTC.

The CDR3 bases are TGTGCCAGCAGCTTCCCGACAGGGATGAACACCGGGGAGCTGTTTTTT. Translating gives CASSFPTGMNTGELFF. This chain uses TRBV11-2 with TRBJ2-2, with 7 bases identical to TRBD1. Germline values: CDR1 SGHAT, CDR2 FQNNGV. This CDR3 spans 16 amino acids. Germline trimming cut 3 bases from V and 1 base from J; bases unmatched to any gene: 5.

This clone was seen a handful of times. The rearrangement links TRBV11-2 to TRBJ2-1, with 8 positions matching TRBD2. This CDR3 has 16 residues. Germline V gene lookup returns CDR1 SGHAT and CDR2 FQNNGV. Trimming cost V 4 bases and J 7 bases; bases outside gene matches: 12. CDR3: CASSSFSQRGINEQFF. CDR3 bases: TGTGCCAGCAGCTCTTTTTCCCAGCGGGGGATTAATGAGCAGTTCTTC. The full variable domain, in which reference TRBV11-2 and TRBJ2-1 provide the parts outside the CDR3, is EAGVAQSPRYKIIEKRQSVAFWCNPISGHATLYWYQQILGQGPKLLIQFQNNGVVDDSQLPKDRFSAERLKGVDSTLKIQPAKLEDSAVYLCASSSFSQRGINEQFFGPGTRLTVL.

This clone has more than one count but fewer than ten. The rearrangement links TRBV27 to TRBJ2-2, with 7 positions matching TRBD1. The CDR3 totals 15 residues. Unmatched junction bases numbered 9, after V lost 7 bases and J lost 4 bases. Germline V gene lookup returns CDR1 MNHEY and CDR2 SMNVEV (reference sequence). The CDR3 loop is CASTYRQGGTGELFF. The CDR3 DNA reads TGTGCCAGCACCTACAGACAGGGTGGCACCGGGGAGCTGTTTTTT.

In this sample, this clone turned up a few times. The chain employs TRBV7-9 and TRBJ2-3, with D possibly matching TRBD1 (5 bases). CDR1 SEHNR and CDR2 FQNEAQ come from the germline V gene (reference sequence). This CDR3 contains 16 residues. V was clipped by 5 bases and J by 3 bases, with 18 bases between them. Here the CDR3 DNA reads TGTGCCAGCAGCCCACCTTGGGCAGGGTGGACAGATACGCAGTATTTT. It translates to CASSPPWAGWTDTQYF.

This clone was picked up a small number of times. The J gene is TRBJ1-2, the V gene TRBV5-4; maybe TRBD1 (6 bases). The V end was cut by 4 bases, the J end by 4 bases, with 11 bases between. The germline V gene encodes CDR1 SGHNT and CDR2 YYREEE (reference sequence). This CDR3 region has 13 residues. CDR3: CASSLRTAYGYTF. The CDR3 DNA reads TGTGCCAGCAGCCTACGGACAGCCTATGGCTACACCTTC.

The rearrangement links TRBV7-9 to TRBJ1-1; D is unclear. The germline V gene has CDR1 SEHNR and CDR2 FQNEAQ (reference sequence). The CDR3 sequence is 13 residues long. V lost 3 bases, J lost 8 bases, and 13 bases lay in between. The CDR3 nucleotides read TGTGCCAGCAGCTTCTCACAAACCAGGGAAGCTTTCTTT. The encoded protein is CASSFSQTREAFF.

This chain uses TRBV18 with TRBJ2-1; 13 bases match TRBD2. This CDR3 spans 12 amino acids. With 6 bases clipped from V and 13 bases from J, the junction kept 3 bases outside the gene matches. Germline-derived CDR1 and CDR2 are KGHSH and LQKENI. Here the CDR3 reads CASSGTSGDQFF. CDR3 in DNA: TGTGCCAGCTCCGGGACTAGCGGGGATCAGTTCTTC.

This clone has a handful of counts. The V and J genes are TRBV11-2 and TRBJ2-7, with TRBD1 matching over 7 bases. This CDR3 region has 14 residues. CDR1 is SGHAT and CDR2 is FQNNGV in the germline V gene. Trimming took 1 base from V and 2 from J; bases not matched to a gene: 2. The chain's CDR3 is CASSLVTGTYEQYF. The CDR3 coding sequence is TGTGCCAGCAGCTTAGTGACAGGGACCTACGAGCAGTACTTC.

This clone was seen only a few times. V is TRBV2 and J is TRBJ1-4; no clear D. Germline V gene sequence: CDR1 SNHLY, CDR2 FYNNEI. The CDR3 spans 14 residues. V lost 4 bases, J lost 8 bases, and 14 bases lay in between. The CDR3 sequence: CASSVGLRNEKLFF. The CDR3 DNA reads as TGTGCCAGCAGTGTTGGACTGCGTAACGAAAAACTGTTTTTT.

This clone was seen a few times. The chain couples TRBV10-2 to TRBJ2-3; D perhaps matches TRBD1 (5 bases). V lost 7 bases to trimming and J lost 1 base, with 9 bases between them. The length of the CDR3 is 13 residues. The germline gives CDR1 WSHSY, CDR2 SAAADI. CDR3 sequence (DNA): TGCGCCAGCACAGGCAGGGGCACAGATACGCAGTATTTT. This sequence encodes CASTGRGTDTQYF.

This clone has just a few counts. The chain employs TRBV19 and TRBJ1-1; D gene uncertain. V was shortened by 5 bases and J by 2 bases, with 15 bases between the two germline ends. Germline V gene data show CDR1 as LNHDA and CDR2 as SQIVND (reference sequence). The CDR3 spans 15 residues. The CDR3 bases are TGTGCCAGTAGTGGACTACGGACGGGAAACACTGAAGCTTTCTTT. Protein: CASSGLRTGNTEAFF.

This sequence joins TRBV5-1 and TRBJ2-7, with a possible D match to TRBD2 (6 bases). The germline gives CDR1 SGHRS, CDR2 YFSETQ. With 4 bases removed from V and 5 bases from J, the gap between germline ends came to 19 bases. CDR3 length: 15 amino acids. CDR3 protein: CASSPREGLIDEQYF. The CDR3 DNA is TGCGCCAGCAGCCCGCGGGAAGGGCTTATCGACGAGCAGTACTTC.

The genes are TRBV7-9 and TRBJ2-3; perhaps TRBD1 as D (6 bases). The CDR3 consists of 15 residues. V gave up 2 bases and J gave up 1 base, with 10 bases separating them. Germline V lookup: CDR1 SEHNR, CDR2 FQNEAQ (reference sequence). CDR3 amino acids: CASSLMAGGTDTQYF. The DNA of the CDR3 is TGTGCCAGCAGCTTAATGGCAGGGGGCACAGATACGCAGTATTTT.

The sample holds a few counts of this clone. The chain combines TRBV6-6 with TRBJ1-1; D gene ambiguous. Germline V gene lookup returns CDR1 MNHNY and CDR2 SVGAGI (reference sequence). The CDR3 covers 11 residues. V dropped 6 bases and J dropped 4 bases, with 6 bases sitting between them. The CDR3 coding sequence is TGTGCCAGCAGCAAAGCCACTGAAGCTTTCTTT. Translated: CASSKATEAFF.

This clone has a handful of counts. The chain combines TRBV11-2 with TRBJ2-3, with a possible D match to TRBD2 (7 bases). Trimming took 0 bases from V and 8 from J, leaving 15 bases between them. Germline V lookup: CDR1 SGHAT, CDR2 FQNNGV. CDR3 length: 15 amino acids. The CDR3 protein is CASSLEPQGGGTQYF. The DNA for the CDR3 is TGTGCCAGCAGCTTAGAACCACAGGGAGGGGGTACGCAGTATTTT.

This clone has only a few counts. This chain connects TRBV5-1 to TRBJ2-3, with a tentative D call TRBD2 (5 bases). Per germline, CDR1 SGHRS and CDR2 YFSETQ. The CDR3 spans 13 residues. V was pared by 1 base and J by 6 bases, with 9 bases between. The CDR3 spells CASSLSRGDTQYF. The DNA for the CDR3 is TGCGCCAGCAGCTTGTCCCGCGGGGATACGCAGTATTTT.

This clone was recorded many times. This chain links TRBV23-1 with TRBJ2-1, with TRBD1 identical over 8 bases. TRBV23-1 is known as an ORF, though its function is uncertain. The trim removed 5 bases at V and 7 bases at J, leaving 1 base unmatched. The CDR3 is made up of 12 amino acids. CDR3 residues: CASSRQGNEQFF. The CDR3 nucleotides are TGCGCCAGCAGTAGACAGGGGAATGAGCAGTTCTTC.

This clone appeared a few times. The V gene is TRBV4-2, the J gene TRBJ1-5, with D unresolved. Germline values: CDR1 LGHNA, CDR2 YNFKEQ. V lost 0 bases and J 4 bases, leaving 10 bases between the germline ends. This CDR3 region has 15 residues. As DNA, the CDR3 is TGTGCCAGCAGCCAAGATCACACCGGGAATCAGCCCCAGCATTTT. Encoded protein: CASSQDHTGNQPQHF.

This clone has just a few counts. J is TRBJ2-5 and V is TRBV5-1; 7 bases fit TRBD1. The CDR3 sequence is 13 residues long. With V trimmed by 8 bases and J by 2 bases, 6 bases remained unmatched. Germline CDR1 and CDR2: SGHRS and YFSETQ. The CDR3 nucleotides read TGCGCCAGTCGAACAGGGGATCAAGAGACCCAGTACTTC. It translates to CASRTGDQETQYF.

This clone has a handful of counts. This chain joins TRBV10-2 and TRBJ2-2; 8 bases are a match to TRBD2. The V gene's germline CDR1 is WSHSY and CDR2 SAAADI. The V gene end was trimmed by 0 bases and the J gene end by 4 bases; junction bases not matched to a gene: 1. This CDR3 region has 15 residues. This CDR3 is CASSESSGITGELFF. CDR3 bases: TGCGCCAGCAGTGAGTCTAGCGGGATCACCGGGGAGCTGTTTTTT.

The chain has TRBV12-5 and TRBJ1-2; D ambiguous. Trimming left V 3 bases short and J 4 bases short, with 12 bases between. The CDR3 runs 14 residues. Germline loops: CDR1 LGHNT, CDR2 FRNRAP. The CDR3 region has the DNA TGTGCTAGTGGTTTCGGGAGAACCCTCTATGGCTACACCTTC. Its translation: CASGFGRTLYGYTF.

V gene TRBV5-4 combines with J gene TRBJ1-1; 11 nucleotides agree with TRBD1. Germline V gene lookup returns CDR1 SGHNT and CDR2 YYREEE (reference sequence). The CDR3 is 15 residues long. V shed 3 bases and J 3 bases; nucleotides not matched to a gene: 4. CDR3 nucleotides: TGTGCCAGCAGCTCTAAGGGACAGGGGGACACTGAAGCTTTCTTT. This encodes CASSSKGQGDTEAFF.